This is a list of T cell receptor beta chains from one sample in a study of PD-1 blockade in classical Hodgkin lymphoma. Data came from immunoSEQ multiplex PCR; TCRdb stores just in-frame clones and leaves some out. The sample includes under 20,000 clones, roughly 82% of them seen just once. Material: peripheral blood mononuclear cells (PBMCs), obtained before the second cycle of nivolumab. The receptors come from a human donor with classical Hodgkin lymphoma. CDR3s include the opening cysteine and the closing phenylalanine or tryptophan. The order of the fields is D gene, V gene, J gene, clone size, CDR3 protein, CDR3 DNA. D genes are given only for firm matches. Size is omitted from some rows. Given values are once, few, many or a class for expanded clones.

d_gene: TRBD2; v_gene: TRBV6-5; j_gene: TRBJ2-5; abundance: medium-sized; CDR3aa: CASSPTSGDQETQYF; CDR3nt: TGTGCCAGCAGTCCCACTAGCGGGGATCAAGAGACCCAGTACTTC
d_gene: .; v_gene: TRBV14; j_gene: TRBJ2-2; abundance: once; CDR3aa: CASSQIMGIGELFF; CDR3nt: TGTGCCAGCAGCCAAATCATGGGAATCGGGGAGCTGTTTTTT
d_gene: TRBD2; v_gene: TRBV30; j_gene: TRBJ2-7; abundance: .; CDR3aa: CAWSVRTSGSYEQYF; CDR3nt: TGTGCCTGGAGTGTACGGACTAGCGGCTCCTACGAGCAGTACTTC
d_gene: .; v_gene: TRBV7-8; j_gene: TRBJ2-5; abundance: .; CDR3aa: CASSLAVEQYF; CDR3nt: TGTGCCAGCAGCTTAGCGGTAGAGCAGTACTTC
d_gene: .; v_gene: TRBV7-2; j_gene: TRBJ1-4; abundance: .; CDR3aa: CASSDPNEKLFF; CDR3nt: TGTGCCAGCAGCGACCCGAATGAAAAACTGTTTTTT
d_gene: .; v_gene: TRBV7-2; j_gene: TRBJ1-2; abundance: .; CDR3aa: CASSLGAEYGYTF; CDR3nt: TGTGCCAGCAGCTTAGGGGCGGAGTATGGCTACACCTTC
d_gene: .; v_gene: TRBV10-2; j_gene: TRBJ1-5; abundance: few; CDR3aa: CASSESPGNSNQPQHF; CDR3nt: TGCGCCAGCAGTGAGTCACCGGGGAATAGCAATCAGCCCCAGCATTTT
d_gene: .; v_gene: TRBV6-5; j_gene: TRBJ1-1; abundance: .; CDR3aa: CASSYGSTEAFF; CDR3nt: TGTGCCAGCAGTTACGGCAGCACAGAAGCTTTCTTT
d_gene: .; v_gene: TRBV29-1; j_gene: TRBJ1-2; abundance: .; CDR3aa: CSVAQGRGGYTF; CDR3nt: TGCAGCGTTGCCCAGGGGCGAGGGGGCTACACCTTC
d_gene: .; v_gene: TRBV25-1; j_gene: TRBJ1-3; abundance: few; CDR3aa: CASSALGGPGNTIYF; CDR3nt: TGTGCCAGCAGTGCACTAGGGGGGCCTGGAAACACCATATATTTT
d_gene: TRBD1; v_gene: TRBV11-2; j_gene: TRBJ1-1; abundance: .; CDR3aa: CASSVQQGVPFF; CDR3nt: TGTGCCAGCAGCGTACAACAGGGGGTACCTTTCTTT
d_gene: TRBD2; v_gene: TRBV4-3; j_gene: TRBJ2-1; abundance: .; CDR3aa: CASSQEASGGSEQFF; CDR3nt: TGCGCCAGCAGCCAAGAGGCTAGCGGGGGTTCTGAGCAGTTCTTC
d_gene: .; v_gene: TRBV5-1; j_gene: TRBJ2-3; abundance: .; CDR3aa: CASSLVGTGTSTDTQYF; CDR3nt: TGCGCCAGCAGCTTGGTGGGAACAGGGACCAGCACAGATACGCAGTATTTT
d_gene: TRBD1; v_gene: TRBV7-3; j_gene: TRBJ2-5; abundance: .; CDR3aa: CASSWTGDDETQYF; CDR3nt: TGTGCCAGCAGCTGGACAGGGGACGACGAGACCCAGTACTTC
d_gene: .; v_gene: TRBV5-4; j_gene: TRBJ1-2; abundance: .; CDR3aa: CASSSRGKESGYTF; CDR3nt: TGTGCCAGCAGCTCAAGGGGGAAGGAGAGTGGCTACACCTTC
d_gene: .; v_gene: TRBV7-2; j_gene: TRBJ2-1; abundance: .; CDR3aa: CASSLTQRVEQFF; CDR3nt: TGTGCCAGCAGCTTAACGCAGCGGGTTGAGCAGTTCTTC
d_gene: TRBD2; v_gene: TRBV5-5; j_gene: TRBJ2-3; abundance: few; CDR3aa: CASSFRLAGDTQYF; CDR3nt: TGTGCCAGCAGCTTTCGACTAGCCGGAGATACGCAGTATTTT
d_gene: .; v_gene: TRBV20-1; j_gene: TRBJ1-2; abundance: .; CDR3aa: CRVGWLTF; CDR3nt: TGCAGAGTCGGGTGGCTAACGTTT
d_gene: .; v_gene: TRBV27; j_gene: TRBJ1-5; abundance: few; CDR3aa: CASRAGTTSNQPQHF; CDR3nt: TGTGCCAGCAGGGCCGGGACAACAAGCAATCAGCCCCAGCATTTT
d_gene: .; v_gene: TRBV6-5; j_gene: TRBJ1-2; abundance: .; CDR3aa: CASSAQPDGYYGYTF; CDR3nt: TGTGCCAGCAGTGCCCAACCGGACGGTTACTATGGCTACACCTTC
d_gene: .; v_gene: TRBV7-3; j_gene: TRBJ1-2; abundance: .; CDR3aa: CASSLTANYGYTF; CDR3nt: TGTGCCAGCAGCTTGACAGCAAACTATGGCTACACCTTC
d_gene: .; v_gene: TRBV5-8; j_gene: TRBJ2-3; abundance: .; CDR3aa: CASSPWTVPDTQYF; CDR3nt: TGTGCCAGCAGCCCCTGGACAGTTCCAGATACGCAGTATTTT
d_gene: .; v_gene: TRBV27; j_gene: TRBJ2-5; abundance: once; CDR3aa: CASSLYTAGKQGETQYF; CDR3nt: TGTGCCAGCAGTTTATATACTGCAGGGAAACAAGGGGAGACCCAGTACTTC
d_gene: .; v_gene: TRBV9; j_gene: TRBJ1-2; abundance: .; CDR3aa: CASSDEGEGSF; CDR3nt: TGTGCCAGCAGCGACGAAGGGGAGGGCTCCTTC
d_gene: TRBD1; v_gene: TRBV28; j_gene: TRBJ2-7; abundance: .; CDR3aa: CASSFGTGVYEQYF; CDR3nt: TGTGCCAGCAGTTTTGGGACAGGAGTCTACGAGCAGTACTTC
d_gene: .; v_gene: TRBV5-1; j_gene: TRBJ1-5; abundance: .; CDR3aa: CASSSGESNQPQHF; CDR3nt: TGCGCCAGCAGCTCGGGGGAAAGCAATCAGCCCCAGCATTTT
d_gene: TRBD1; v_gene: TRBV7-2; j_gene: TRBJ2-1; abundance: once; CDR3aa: CASSLQGAAYNEQFF; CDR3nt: TGTGCCAGCAGCTTACAGGGGGCGGCCTACAATGAGCAGTTCTTC
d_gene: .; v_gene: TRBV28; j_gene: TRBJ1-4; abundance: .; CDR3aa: CASSFSHLPTGENEKLFF; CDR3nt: TGTGCCAGCAGTTTTTCCCACCTACCCACCGGGGAAAATGAAAAACTGTTTTTT
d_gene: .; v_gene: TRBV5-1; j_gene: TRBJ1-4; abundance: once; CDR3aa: CASSLPSQGSLKLFF; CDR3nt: TGCGCCAGCAGCTTGCCTTCGCAGGGGTCTCTAAAACTGTTTTTT